This T cell receptor (beta chain) was identified in a study of cytomegalovirus exposure and HLA in healthy donors. PCR employed 60 Vbeta and 13 Jbeta primers. Some clones are missing from TCRdb's copy, which holds only in-frame ones; the method was immunoSEQ multiplex PCR. Of approximately 120,000 clones listed, 70% to 85% are singletons. CDR3 length: 15 amino acids. Trimming pared 1 base from V and 2 bases from J, leaving 11 bases between. The germline V gene encodes CDR1 SGHTA and CDR2 FQGNSA. The chain carries TRBV7-2 and TRBJ2-5, with no clear D. Sequences were obtained from PBMCs. The TCR originated in a middle-aged man in good health and CMV-seropositive. CDR3 sequence (DNA): TGTGCCAGCAGCTTAGGCGGAAACGCTCAAGAGACCCAGTACTTC. The encoded protein is CASSLGGNAQETQYF.